The sequence of this T cell receptor beta chain was determined in a study of T cells expressing NK-cell markers. Study summary: Beta-chain profiling covered CD3+CD56+NKG2C+, CD3+CD56+NKG2C- and CD3+CD56-NKG2C+ sorted subsets. Study conclusions and caveats: It was still unclear whether expanded NKG2C+ T cell clones were HCMV specific. These clonotypes additionally ranked first within the CD3+CD56-NKG2C+ fraction of a handful of donors. Dominant NKG2C+ clonotypes were found to form about 1.0-7.0% of CD8+ T cells in six donors.

This clonotype is identified as medium-sized from frequency. Its matching antigen is unknown. For each CDR3 protein, TCRdb gives one entry from its re-call of the 5' RACE reads, without DNA. In all, the sample yields fewer than 6,500 distinct CDR3 sequences. CDR3 length: 15 residues. Germline CDR1 is DFQATT and CDR2 is SNEGSKA (reference sequence). This TCR came from a young man in good health. The V and J genes are TRBV20-1 and TRBJ2-7; the TCRdb D gene call, TRBD1, has no DNA to confirm it. Sequencing used blood T cells: a sorted CD56 or NKG2C T cell subset, CD4+ or CD8+ T cells, or bulk PBMC T cells (not recorded which). The CDR3 spells CSAVSGGQGPYEQYF.